Below, one T cell receptor beta chain is given with its context. The sample comes from a study of shared clonotypes between healthy human individuals. Selected positively for CCR7 and CD45RO-negative, naive CD8 cells excluded terminally differentiated effector memory CD45RA+ cells. The protocol was immunoSEQ multiplex PCR, while the TCRdb copy is restricted to in-frame clones and leaves out a portion. Of about 2 million clones in the sample, less than 95% were seen once. The sequence derives from a man aged 18 to 29 in good health. Specimen: naive CD8+ T cells sorted from blood.

CDR3 nucleotides: TGTGCCAGCAGTTCCCAGACTAGCGGGGGACAAGAGACCCAGTACTTC. This gives the protein CASSSQTSGGQETQYF. V is TRBV11-2 and J is TRBJ2-5, with 12 bases fitting TRBD2. The CDR3 contains 16 residues. Germline V gives CDR1 SGHAT, CDR2 FQNNGV. V was clipped by 6 bases and J by 2 bases; unmatched bases: 7.